A selection of T cell receptor beta chains follows, all from one sample in a study of response to subunit inactivated influenza vaccine. TCRdb re-analysed the RT-PCR reads in MiXCR, keeping a single row per CDR3 protein. The data contain about 540,000 distinct CDR3 sequences, around 21% of them singletons. These data also formed part of another study, on T cells expressing NK-cell markers.

This specimen consisted of CD4+ T cells sorted from PBMCs, obtained 11 to 12 days after vaccination. The receptors originated from a man over 45 who received an inactivated influenza vaccine. The CDR3 runs from the conserved cysteine through the conserved F or W. A D gene is named only where the DNA matches it firmly. Size values are once, few and many counts, or a class for expanded clones, and some rows have none.

J: TRBJ2-2
size: once
D: TRBD1
V: TRBV7-2
CDR3: CASSIRTGEPGELFF
DNA: TGTGCCAGCAGCATTAGGACAGGGGAACCCGGGGAGCTGTTTTTT

J: TRBJ2-1
size: -
D: TRBD2
V: TRBV5-1
CDR3: CASSLGGGISYNEQFF
DNA: TGCGCCAGCAGCTTGGGGGGAGGGATCTCCTACAATGAGCAGTTCTTC

J: TRBJ2-1
size: -
D: -
V: TRBV29-1
CDR3: CSVDGYEQFF
DNA: TGCAGCGTTGACGGGTATGAGCAGTTCTTC

J: TRBJ2-5
size: -
D: -
V: TRBV30
CDR3: CAWSMTETQYF
DNA: TGTGCCTGGAGTATGACAGAGACCCAGTACTTC

J: TRBJ2-3
size: many
D: TRBD2
V: TRBV7-3
CDR3: CASSLAGGSDTQYF
DNA: TGTGCCAGCAGCTTAGCGGGAGGGTCCGATACGCAGTATTTT

J: TRBJ2-6
size: -
D: TRBD1
V: TRBV10-3
CDR3: CAIADRAGANVLTF
DNA: TGTGCCATCGCGGACAGGGCTGGGGCCAACGTCCTGACTTTC

J: TRBJ1-2
size: -
D: -
V: TRBV4-2
CDR3: CASSQEPGGRGQSGYTF
DNA: TGTGCCAGCAGCCAAGAACCTGGGGGGCGGGGTCAAAGTGGCTACACCTTC

J: TRBJ2-1
size: -
D: TRBD2
V: TRBV6-1
CDR3: CASSETLAGGRSSYNEQFF
DNA: TGTGCCAGCAGTGAAACCCTAGCGGGGGGCCGAAGCTCCTACAATGAGCAGTTCTTC

J: TRBJ1-1
size: few
D: TRBD1
V: TRBV7-2
CDR3: CASSFQMTGSWAFF
DNA: TGTGCCAGCAGCTTCCAAATGACAGGGTCGTGGGCTTTCTTT

J: TRBJ2-7
size: -
D: -
V: TRBV2
CDR3: CASSGAQRISYEQYF
DNA: TGTGCCAGCAGTGGAGCCCAGCGGATCTCCTACGAGCAGTACTTC

J: TRBJ1-1
size: few
D: TRBD1
V: TRBV20-1
CDR3: CSAIGTGAEAFF
DNA: TGCAGTGCTATCGGGACAGGGGCTGAAGCTTTCTTT

J: TRBJ2-2
size: few
D: -
V: TRBV20-1
CDR3: CSASSGSNTGELFF
DNA: TGCAGTGCGTCGAGCGGGTCGAACACCGGGGAGCTGTTTTTT

J: TRBJ2-7
size: -
D: -
V: TRBV6-2/TRBV6-3
CDR3: CASNTGRYYEQYF
DNA: TGTGCCAGCAATACAGGGCGTTACTACGAGCAGTACTTC

J: TRBJ1-1
size: -
D: -
V: TRBV15
CDR3: CATSRAGRLGAEAFF
DNA: TGTGCCACCAGCAGAGCCGGGCGACTCGGGGCTGAAGCTTTCTTT

J: TRBJ2-7
size: -
D: -
V: TRBV2
CDR3: CASSDPIEAYEQYF
DNA: TGTGCCAGCAGTGATCCCATAGAGGCCTACGAGCAGTACTTC

J: TRBJ2-3
size: few
D: TRBD2
V: TRBV5-1
CDR3: CASSPRLAGARDTQYF
DNA: TGCGCCAGCAGCCCCAGGTTAGCGGGAGCTCGGGATACGCAGTATTTT

J: TRBJ2-5
size: -
D: -
V: TRBV5-1
CDR3: CASSFPDRSRGETQYF
DNA: TGCGCCAGCAGCTTCCCCGACAGGTCTCGAGGAGAGACCCAGTACTTC

J: TRBJ2-7
size: -
D: -
V: TRBV12-3/TRBV12-4
CDR3: CATTARGIDEQYF
DNA: TGTGCCACCACCGCCCGGGGCATAGACGAGCAGTACTTC

J: TRBJ2-7
size: -
D: -
V: TRBV3-1
CDR3: CASLSAHYEQYF
DNA: TGTGCCAGCCTGAGTGCGCACTACGAGCAGTACTTC

J: TRBJ2-1
size: -
D: TRBD2
V: TRBV19
CDR3: CASSLDPLAGGFYNEQFF
DNA: TGTGCCAGTAGCTTGGATCCTCTAGCGGGAGGGTTCTACAATGAGCAGTTCTTC

J: TRBJ2-3
size: -
D: TRBD1
V: TRBV5-1
CDR3: CASSLVVGGSDTQYF
DNA: TGCGCCAGCAGCTTGGTAGTAGGGGGCTCAGATACGCAGTATTTT

J: TRBJ2-3
size: -
D: -
V: TRBV7-8
CDR3: CASSPVGTGDRTDTQYF
DNA: TGTGCCAGCAGCCCAGTGGGGACGGGGGACCGAACAGATACGCAGTATTTT

J: TRBJ2-1
size: few
D: -
V: TRBV7-8
CDR3: CASSPGRGDYRYNEQFF
DNA: TGTGCCAGCAGCCCGGGGAGGGGGGACTACCGCTACAATGAGCAGTTCTTC

J: TRBJ2-1
size: -
D: -
V: TRBV12-3/TRBV12-4
CDR3: CASSNRGSYNEQFF
DNA: TGTGCCAGTTCTAATAGGGGCTCCTACAATGAGCAGTTCTTC

J: TRBJ1-1
size: few
D: TRBD1
V: TRBV7-9
CDR3: CASTRDRYTEAFF
DNA: TGTGCCAGCACTCGGGACAGGTACACTGAAGCTTTCTTT

J: TRBJ2-5
size: few
D: TRBD2
V: TRBV3-1
CDR3: CATERDPQETQYF
DNA: TGTGCCACCGAGCGGGACCCCCAAGAGACCCAGTACTTC

J: TRBJ2-1
size: few
D: TRBD1
V: TRBV7-6
CDR3: CASSSPGQQTNEQFF
DNA: TGTGCCAGCAGCTCCCCGGGACAGCAAACCAATGAGCAGTTCTTC

J: TRBJ2-1
size: few
D: TRBD2
V: TRBV7-2
CDR3: CASSSTSGGDYNEQFF
DNA: TGTGCCAGCAGCTCGACTAGCGGGGGGGACTACAATGAGCAGTTCTTC

J: TRBJ2-1
size: few
D: -
V: TRBV20-1
CDR3: CSARLTTREQFF
DNA: TGCAGTGCCAGACTTACTACACGAGAGCAGTTCTTC

J: TRBJ1-5
size: -
D: -
V: TRBV6-1
CDR3: CASSLTGLSNQPQHF
DNA: TGTGCCAGCAGCCTAACAGGGCTTAGCAATCAGCCCCAGCATTTT

J: TRBJ2-1
size: -
D: TRBD1
V: TRBV10-3
CDR3: CAISRDRYYNEQFF
DNA: TGTGCCATCAGTCGGGACAGATATTACAATGAGCAGTTCTTC

J: TRBJ2-1
size: -
D: TRBD2
V: TRBV6-2/TRBV6-3
CDR3: CASTPGRGDSYNEQFF
DNA: TGTGCCAGCACCCCCGGGAGGGGGGACTCCTACAATGAGCAGTTCTTC

J: TRBJ1-2
size: -
D: TRBD1
V: TRBV2
CDR3: CASSEVGQGFGGYTF
DNA: TGTGCCAGCAGTGAAGTGGGACAGGGCTTCGGTGGCTACACCTTC

J: TRBJ2-7
size: -
D: TRBD1
V: TRBV18
CDR3: CASSRSGTGGAEQYF
DNA: TGTGCCAGCTCGCGATCCGGGACAGGGGGCGCTGAGCAGTACTTC

J: TRBJ2-3
size: -
D: TRBD2
V: TRBV2
CDR3: CASRAIAGGPDTQYF
DNA: TGTGCCAGCAGAGCAATAGCGGGGGGCCCGGATACGCAGTATTTT

J: TRBJ1-2
size: -
D: -
V: TRBV6-6
CDR3: CASSSSSLGYTF
DNA: -

J: TRBJ1-5
size: few
D: -
V: TRBV2
CDR3: CASSEDSRGGQPQHF
DNA: TGTGCCAGCAGTGAGGACAGCCGAGGAGGGCAGCCCCAGCATTTT

J: TRBJ2-5
size: few
D: -
V: TRBV5-1
CDR3: CASSLNSQGIGETQYF
DNA: TGCGCCAGCAGCTTGAATTCGCAGGGGATTGGGGAGACCCAGTACTTC

J: TRBJ1-2
size: -
D: -
V: TRBV5-6
CDR3: CASIAGPNNYGYTF
DNA: TGTGCCAGCATAGCGGGGCCGAATAACTATGGCTACACCTTC

J: TRBJ2-3
size: few
D: -
V: TRBV5-1
CDR3: CASSLAAHGVGSQYF
DNA: TGCGCCAGCAGCTTGGCCGCACACGGGGTAGGCTCGCAGTATTTT

J: TRBJ1-2
size: few
D: -
V: TRBV25-1
CDR3: CASSDRAGEGYTF
DNA: TGTGCCAGCAGTGATCGGGCAGGGGAGGGCTACACCTTC